A selection of T cell receptor beta chains follows, all from one sample in a study of blood T cell repertoires in COVID-19. Using immunoSEQ multiplex PCR, the repertoire was profiled, and TCRdb retains in-frame clones only, with some absent. In the table there are roughly 74,000 clones, about 90% of which are singletons. What was sequenced was peripheral blood. These receptors were obtained from a woman aged 80 or over with active or convalescent COVID-19. Both conserved end residues are part of each CDR3. Some rows mark clone size as missing; the rest say once, few, many or name a class of expanded clone.

j_gene: TRBJ1-1; v_gene: TRBV19; abundance: once; CDR3aa: CASSKGVNTEAFF
j_gene: TRBJ2-3; v_gene: TRBV7-2; abundance: .; CDR3aa: CASSLEGTSGSSTDTQYF
j_gene: TRBJ2-7; v_gene: TRBV29-1; abundance: .; CDR3aa: CSAGTGYYEQYF
j_gene: TRBJ1-5; v_gene: TRBV19; abundance: .; CDR3aa: CASSIDRSNQPQHF
j_gene: TRBJ2-3; v_gene: TRBV11-3; abundance: .; CDR3aa: CASSPRRLQATDTQYF
j_gene: TRBJ1-6; v_gene: TRBV5-1; abundance: .; CDR3aa: CASSDGQGDYNSPLHF
j_gene: TRBJ2-7; v_gene: TRBV5-1; abundance: .; CDR3aa: CASSWGTLMTYEQYF
j_gene: TRBJ1-1; v_gene: TRBV5-3; abundance: few; CDR3aa: CARSLPLQGVYKNHALNTEAFF
j_gene: TRBJ2-3; v_gene: TRBV3-1/TRBV3-2; abundance: .; CDR3aa: CASSPHSKLAGGDTQYF
j_gene: TRBJ2-2; v_gene: TRBV18; abundance: .; CDR3aa: CASSPPRGSGAGTGELFF
j_gene: TRBJ1-2; v_gene: TRBV5-1; abundance: .; CDR3aa: CASSPHRDQGYTF
j_gene: TRBJ2-3; v_gene: TRBV13; abundance: .; CDR3aa: CASSLRGAYDGTDTQYF
j_gene: TRBJ1-5; v_gene: TRBV5-1; abundance: .; CDR3aa: CASSPKGADQPQHF
j_gene: TRBJ2-7; v_gene: TRBV7-2; abundance: .; CDR3aa: CASSSGSGQMYF
j_gene: TRBJ2-5; v_gene: TRBV5-4; abundance: .; CDR3aa: CASSPQGDVFETQYF
j_gene: TRBJ2-1; v_gene: TRBV7-9; abundance: .; CDR3aa: CASSLREGRWNEQFF
j_gene: TRBJ2-7; v_gene: TRBV6-5; abundance: once; CDR3aa: CASSLLAGATHEQYF
j_gene: TRBJ1-2; v_gene: TRBV7-3; abundance: .; CDR3aa: CASSLTAGGPYGYTF
j_gene: TRBJ2-5; v_gene: TRBV10-3; abundance: once; CDR3aa: CAISESGRSQETQYF
j_gene: TRBJ1-6; v_gene: TRBV6-5; abundance: .; CDR3aa: CASRRMENSPLHF
j_gene: TRBJ1-5; v_gene: TRBV2; abundance: .; CDR3aa: CASRTGQGIQDSNQPQHF
j_gene: TRBJ2-7; v_gene: TRBV6-6; abundance: .; CDR3aa: CASSYSRDSYEQYF
j_gene: TRBJ1-6; v_gene: TRBV11-2; abundance: .; CDR3aa: CASSLGAGNSPLHF
j_gene: TRBJ2-3; v_gene: TRBV6-6; abundance: .; CDR3aa: CASSSLAGSGDTQYF
j_gene: TRBJ1-2; v_gene: TRBV6-6; abundance: .; CDR3aa: CASRRRGQGPSFYGYTF
j_gene: TRBJ2-5; v_gene: TRBV7-2; abundance: .; CDR3aa: CASQTGLAGAETQYF
j_gene: TRBJ2-5; v_gene: TRBV24-1; abundance: .; CDR3aa: CATSERGPYETQYF
j_gene: TRBJ1-5; v_gene: TRBV27; abundance: .; CDR3aa: CASSPGRLHNQPQHF
j_gene: TRBJ1-1; v_gene: TRBV5-4; abundance: .; CDR3aa: CASPGGVRAFF
j_gene: TRBJ2-3; v_gene: TRBV5-1; abundance: .; CDR3aa: CASSPGLATDTQYF
j_gene: TRBJ1-5; v_gene: TRBV18; abundance: few; CDR3aa: CASSSQDRNQPQHF
j_gene: TRBJ2-2; v_gene: TRBV5-6; abundance: medium-sized; CDR3aa: CASSSTSGTNTGELFF
j_gene: TRBJ2-1; v_gene: TRBV6-5; abundance: .; CDR3aa: CASSRQSSYNEQFF
j_gene: TRBJ1-1; v_gene: TRBV4-3; abundance: once; CDR3aa: CASSQDWAPTGEAEAFF
j_gene: TRBJ1-1; v_gene: TRBV7-7; abundance: .; CDR3aa: CASSRDLQGAVTEAFF
j_gene: TRBJ1-4; v_gene: TRBV6-1; abundance: .; CDR3aa: CASSRQASNEKLFF
j_gene: TRBJ1-6; v_gene: TRBV3-1/TRBV3-2; abundance: .; CDR3aa: CASSPGGGFGSPLHF
j_gene: TRBJ1-1; v_gene: TRBV12-3/TRBV12-4; abundance: .; CDR3aa: CASSLAGDRVAFF
j_gene: TRBJ1-1; v_gene: TRBV6-5; abundance: .; CDR3aa: CASSYLGQLNTEAFF
j_gene: TRBJ1-1; v_gene: TRBV27; abundance: .; CDR3aa: CASSSGQGSMMNTEAFF